The present T cell receptor (beta chain) was sequenced within a study of blood T cell repertoires in COVID-19. Study as a whole: From T cells, B-cell-depleted T cells, or PBMCs came the material, which was cDNA or gDNA.

Trimming removed 3 bases from V and 5 bases from J; junction bases left unmatched: 16. The germline V gene has CDR1 KGHDR and CDR2 SFDVKD. The length of the CDR3 is 19 residues. TCRdb keeps only in-frame clones here, not all; method: immunoSEQ multiplex PCR. The table lists approximately 260,000 clones, about nine tenths of them singletons. Residents of about two dozen US areas, aged about 18 to 95 years, made up the participants. The gene calls are TRBV24-1 and TRBJ2-5, with TRBD2 matching over 11 bases. The sample comprised PBMCs or T cells enriched from blood (not recorded which). The TCR comes from a woman aged 40 to 50 with acute COVID-19. CDR3 coding DNA: TGTGCCACCAGTGATGACGTGGGACTAGCGGAGGTCGGCAGGGAGACCCAGTACTTC. Its translation is CATSDDVGLAEVGRETQYF.